Here is one TCR beta chain with its context. This record belongs to a study of OX40 agonist ivuxolimab in advanced cancers. For the study at large: Patients assigned to dose escalation were diagnosed with hepatocellular carcinoma, melanoma, renal cell or head and neck cancer.

Germline values: CDR1 SEHNR, CDR2 FQNEAQ (reference sequence). V dropped 5 bases and J dropped 5; count of bases not matched to a gene: 8. The CDR3 is 15 residues long. Some clones are missing from TCRdb's copy, which holds only in-frame ones; the method was immunoSEQ multiplex PCR. Among about 46,000 clones listed, about 91% were seen once. This rearrangement joins TRBV7-9 to TRBJ2-1; TRBD1 agrees at 8 bases. This TCR came from an adult with an advanced solid tumor such as melanoma, head and neck, liver or kidney cancer. The sequences come from CD4+ or CD8+ T cells sorted from blood, collected in a trial of the OX40 agonist ivuxolimab. The CDR3 sequence is CASSNPLDRDNEQFF. The CDR3, as DNA: TGTGCCAGCAGCAACCCACTGGACAGGGACAATGAGCAGTTCTTC.